Listed below are T cell receptor beta chains from one sample, sequenced in a study of metastatic and nonmetastatic thyroid tumors. Using MiXCR, TCRdb re-called clones from the PCR reads. The sample gives about 19,000 clones, roughly 17% of which show up once; approximately 18% is in the top ten. What was sequenced was blood. Source of these receptors: a male donor with papillary thyroid cancer or a benign thyroid nodule (not recorded which). Some clones in this sample may be carry-over from other donors' samples. CDR3s include the opening cysteine and the closing phenylalanine or tryptophan. Each record gives: V gene, D gene, CDR3 length, clone size, J gene, CDR3 DNA, CDR3 protein. A D gene is named only where the DNA matches it firmly. Clone size is not always given. Where it is, it says once, few, many or a class for expanded clones.

V gene: TRBV18; D gene: -; CDR3 length: 14; clone size: -; J gene: TRBJ1-5; CDR3 DNA: TGTGCCAGCTCACCCGCAGGGGCAGGGCAGCCCCAGCATTTT; CDR3 protein: CASSPAGAGQPQHF
V gene: TRBV28; D gene: -; CDR3 length: 13; clone size: -; J gene: TRBJ2-3; CDR3 DNA: TGTGCCAGTAGGAGGCAGGGTATAGATACGCAGTATTTT; CDR3 protein: CASRRQGIDTQYF
V gene: TRBV24-1; D gene: -; CDR3 length: 11; clone size: few; J gene: TRBJ2-7; CDR3 DNA: TGTGCCACCAACGACGAACCCGAGCAGTACTTC; CDR3 protein: CATNDEPEQYF
V gene: TRBV30; D gene: -; CDR3 length: 15; clone size: few; J gene: TRBJ1-3; CDR3 DNA: TGTGCCTGGAGTTATCTAGGCAGCTCTGGAAACACCATATATTTT; CDR3 protein: CAWSYLGSSGNTIYF
V gene: TRBV30; D gene: -; CDR3 length: 14; clone size: many; J gene: TRBJ1-3; CDR3 DNA: TGTGCCTGGAGTGTCCACAGCTCTGGAAACACCATATATTTT; CDR3 protein: CAWSVHSSGNTIYF
V gene: TRBV4-1; D gene: -; CDR3 length: 17; clone size: many; J gene: TRBJ2-1; CDR3 DNA: TGCGCCAGCAGGACCGCGGTTGGTAGAAACTTGGACAATGAGCAGCTCTTC; CDR3 protein: CASRTAVGRNLDNEQLF
V gene: TRBV9; D gene: -; CDR3 length: 14; clone size: -; J gene: TRBJ2-1; CDR3 DNA: TGTGCCAGCAGCGTAGGTAGTCGGTCCTATGAGCAGTTCTTC; CDR3 protein: CASSVGSRSYEQFF
V gene: TRBV11-1; D gene: TRBD1; CDR3 length: 14; clone size: medium-sized; J gene: TRBJ2-7; CDR3 DNA: TGTGCCAGCAGCTTCGGGACAGGCGTCTACGAGCAGTACTTC; CDR3 protein: CASSFGTGVYEQYF
V gene: TRBV19; D gene: -; CDR3 length: 13; clone size: many; J gene: TRBJ1-4; CDR3 DNA: TGTGCCAGTAGTATAGACAGCCAGGGAAAACTGTTTTTT; CDR3 protein: CASSIDSQGKLFF
V gene: TRBV5-1; D gene: -; CDR3 length: 14; clone size: many; J gene: TRBJ2-7; CDR3 DNA: TGCGCCAGCAGCTTGAGTTGGGGGAACCACGAGCAGTACTTC; CDR3 protein: CASSLSWGNHEQYF
V gene: TRBV30; D gene: -; CDR3 length: 15; clone size: few; J gene: TRBJ1-3; CDR3 DNA: TGTGCCTGGACCAAGGTACAGCCCTCTGGAAACACCATATATTTT; CDR3 protein: CAWTKVQPSGNTIYF
V gene: TRBV11-1; D gene: -; CDR3 length: 16; clone size: many; J gene: TRBJ2-7; CDR3 DNA: TGTGCCAGCAGCTTATTGAGGGGGTCCAGCTCCTACGAGCAGTACTTC; CDR3 protein: CASSLLRGSSSYEQYF
V gene: TRBV7-2; D gene: -; CDR3 length: 16; clone size: many; J gene: TRBJ1-4; CDR3 DNA: TGTGCCAGCAGCGACCCCATGGGGGATGGAGATGAAAAACTGTTTTTT; CDR3 protein: CASSDPMGDGDEKLFF
V gene: TRBV12-3/TRBV12-4; D gene: -; CDR3 length: 13; clone size: many; J gene: TRBJ1-1; CDR3 DNA: TGTGCCAGCAGTCTCCAGCGGGGCACTGAAGCTTTCTTT; CDR3 protein: CASSLQRGTEAFF
V gene: TRBV12-3/TRBV12-4; D gene: -; CDR3 length: 15; clone size: many; J gene: TRBJ1-4; CDR3 DNA: TGTGCCAGCAGTTTTCACCTGGGGGCGAGGGAAAAACTGTTTTTT; CDR3 protein: CASSFHLGAREKLFF
V gene: TRBV14; D gene: TRBD2; CDR3 length: 17; clone size: many; J gene: TRBJ2-3; CDR3 DNA: TGTGCCAGCAGCCCAATGATAGCGGGAGCTTTCACAGATACGCAGTATTTT; CDR3 protein: CASSPMIAGAFTDTQYF
V gene: TRBV20-1; D gene: TRBD1; CDR3 length: 13; clone size: -; J gene: TRBJ2-3; CDR3 DNA: TGCAGTGTAACGGGACAGGGCACAGATACGCAGTATTTT; CDR3 protein: CSVTGQGTDTQYF